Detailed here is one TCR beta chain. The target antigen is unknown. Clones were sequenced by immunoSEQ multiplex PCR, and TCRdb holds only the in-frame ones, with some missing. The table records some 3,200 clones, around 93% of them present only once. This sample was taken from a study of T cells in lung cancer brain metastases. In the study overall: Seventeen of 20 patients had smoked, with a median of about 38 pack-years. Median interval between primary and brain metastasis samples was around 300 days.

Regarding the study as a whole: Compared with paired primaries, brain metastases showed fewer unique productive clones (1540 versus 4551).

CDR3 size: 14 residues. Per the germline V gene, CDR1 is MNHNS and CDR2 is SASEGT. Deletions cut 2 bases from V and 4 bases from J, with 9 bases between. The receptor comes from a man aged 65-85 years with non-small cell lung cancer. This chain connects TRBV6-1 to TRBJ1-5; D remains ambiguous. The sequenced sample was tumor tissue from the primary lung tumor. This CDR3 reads CASSENNNNQPQHF. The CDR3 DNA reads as TGTGCCAGCAGTGAAAATAACAATAATCAGCCCCAGCATTTT.